The 14 T cell receptor beta chains below all came from one sample that was sequenced in a study of cytomegalovirus exposure and HLA in healthy donors. PCR employed 60 Vbeta and 13 Jbeta primers. Only in-frame clones appear in the TCRdb table, and some are missing; sequencing was by immunoSEQ multiplex PCR. Seen here are some 93,000 clones, approximately 64% observed once, and the top ten hold approximately 6.3%. Source material: PBMCs. The source is a boy younger than 18 in good health and CMV-seropositive.

The chain combines TRBV29-1 with TRBJ2-1; 7 bases align to TRBD2. The CDR3 runs to 14 residues. In germline, CDR1 is SQVTM, CDR2 ANQGSEA. V trimming: 4 bases; J trimming: 9 bases; junction bases outside the gene matches: 12. CDR3 DNA: TGCAGCGTTGGCCCCGGCGGGAGTCTGCTTGAGCAGTTCTTC. Translation gives CSVGPGGSLLEQFF.

V gene TRBV5-1 combines with J gene TRBJ2-1, with 15 bases lining up with TRBD2. The CDR3 is 18 residues long. Trimming removed 4 bases from V and 8 bases from J; junction bases left unmatched: 13. Germline CDR1 is SGHRS and CDR2 is YFSETQ. The CDR3 here is CASSPGLAGGPSGDEQFF. The CDR3 nucleotides are TGCGCCAGCAGCCCCGGACTAGCGGGAGGGCCGTCTGGGGATGAGCAGTTCTTC. Using reference TRBV5-1 and TRBJ2-1 for the parts outside the CDR3, the full variable domain is KAGVTQTPRYLIKTRGQQVTLSCSPISGHRSVSWYQQTPGQGLQFLFEYFSETQRNKGNFPGRFSGRQFSNSRSEMNVSTLELGDSALYLCASSPGLAGGPSGDEQFFGPGTRLTVL.

This sequence joins TRBV29-1 and TRBJ1-3; 7 positions match TRBD1. Looked up from germline, CDR1 is SQVTM and CDR2 is ANQGSEA. J lost 7 bases, V lost 3 bases, and 3 bases had no gene match. The CDR3 extends over 12 amino acids. For the CDR3, the DNA is TGCAGCGTTGAGTCCAGGGGGAACACCATATATTTT. Translating gives CSVESRGNTIYF.

The CDR3 here is CASSLSRIRGYTF. The CDR3, as DNA: TGTGCCAGCAGCTTATCGAGGATTCGTGGCTACACCTTC. The chain links TRBV7-2 to TRBJ1-2; D is uncertain. Germline V gene lookup returns CDR1 SGHTA and CDR2 FQGNSA. The V end was cut by 2 bases, the J end by 7 bases, with 11 bases between. This CDR3 is 13 amino acids long.

This clone was counted only a few times. The J gene is TRBJ2-1, the V gene TRBV30; tentative D call: TRBD1 (5 bases). V was cut by 3 bases and J by 4 bases, with 10 bases left in between. Germline lookup yields CDR1 GTSNPN and CDR2 SVGIG (reference sequence). This CDR3 has 13 residues. CDR3 residues: CAWRDSEYNEQFF. The CDR3 nucleotides read TGTGCCTGGAGAGACAGCGAGTACAATGAGCAGTTCTTC.

The V and J genes are TRBV27 and TRBJ1-5; TRBD1 is a possible D gene (5 bases). The CDR3 contains 15 residues. Looked up from germline, CDR1 is MNHEY and CDR2 is SMNVEV (reference sequence). The germline V and J ends were trimmed by 5 bases and 3 bases, with 14 bases remaining between them. The chain's CDR3 is CASSLTSGANQPQHF. Here the CDR3 DNA reads TGTGCCAGCAGTCTCACAAGCGGGGCCAATCAGCCCCAGCATTTT.

The sample holds a few counts of this clone. The chain carries TRBV2 and TRBJ2-7; 7 nucleotides match TRBD2. This CDR3 has 13 residues. Germline CDR1 is SNHLY and CDR2 is FYNNEI. Germline trimming cut 5 bases from V and 7 bases from J; bases unmatched to any gene: 8. The CDR3 sequence is CASSTVNGGEQYF. CDR3 bases: TGTGCCAGCAGTACAGTGAACGGGGGGGAGCAGTACTTC.

The chain links TRBV7-2 to TRBJ2-7; 7 nucleotides line up with TRBD2. Trimming took 1 base from V and 2 from J; bases not matched to a gene: 2. Per the germline V gene, CDR1 is SGHTA and CDR2 is FQGNSA. The CDR3 contains 14 residues. CDR3 DNA: TGTGCCAGCAGCTTAGGCGGGAGCACCTACGAGCAGTACTTC. This codes for CASSLGGSTYEQYF. Looking up the rest from reference TRBV7-2 and TRBJ2-7 gives the full variable domain: GAGVSQSPSNKVTEKGKDVELRCDPISGHTALYWYRQSLGQGLEFLIYFQGNSAPDKSGLPSDRFSAERTGGSVSTLTIQRTQQEDSAVYLCASSLGGSTYEQYFGPGTRLTVT.

V gene TRBV15 combines with J gene TRBJ2-7; 7 nucleotides agree with TRBD1. CDR3 length: 13 residues. Germline V gene data show CDR1 as LNHNV and CDR2 as YYDKDF (reference sequence). The J segment lost 2 bases and the V segment lost 6 bases, leaving 4 bases of the junction unmatched. The CDR3 bases are TGTGCCACCAGTGGGACAGCTACCTACGAGCAGTACTTC. This encodes CATSGTATYEQYF.

This clone was recorded once. The chain uses TRBV6-5 and TRBJ1-3; 10 positions match TRBD1. V gave up 7 bases and J gave up 2 bases; unmatched junction bases: 2. This CDR3 comprises 14 residues. The germline V gene has CDR1 MNHEY and CDR2 SVGAGI. CDR3 loop: CASTGQGAGNTIYF. CDR3 DNA: TGTGCCAGCACCGGACAGGGGGCTGGAAACACCATATATTTT.

The J gene is TRBJ1-5, the V gene TRBV9; D is ambiguous. Trimming left V 1 base short and J 4 bases short, with 12 bases between. This CDR3 spans 15 amino acids. The germline gives CDR1 SGDLS, CDR2 YYNGEE. CDR3 bases: TGTGCCAGCAGCGTAAGTCCGGCGGATAATCAGCCCCAGCATTTT. Translation: CASSVSPADNQPQHF.

The genes are TRBV6-1 and TRBJ2-7; 7 bases line up with TRBD1. Trimming cost V 6 bases and J 2 bases; bases outside gene matches: 4. This CDR3 comprises 13 residues. Germline CDR1 and CDR2: MNHNS and SASEGT. Written as DNA, the CDR3 is TGTGCCAGCAGAGGACAGGCGACCTACGAGCAGTACTTC. It translates to CASRGQATYEQYF.

The chain recombines TRBV4-2 with TRBJ2-2; 9 bases map to TRBD1. Germline-derived CDR1 and CDR2 are LGHNA and YNFKEQ. The CDR3 is 16 residues long. The V and J ends lost 3 bases and 7 bases, in that order; junction bases with no gene match: 9. The CDR3 DNA reads TGTGCCAGCAGCCATACTCGGGGACAGGGCGTCGGGGAGCTGTTTTTT. Translated: CASSHTRGQGVGELFF.

This chain uses TRBV6-6 with TRBJ2-7; 7 bases match TRBD1. Trimming removed 3 bases from V and 5 bases from J; junction bases left unmatched: 13. Germline V lookup: CDR1 MNHNY, CDR2 SVGAGI (reference sequence). This CDR3 region has 16 residues. The CDR3 loop reads CASSYFGRQGRNEQYF. The CDR3 nucleotides are TGTGCCAGCAGTTATTTCGGTCGACAGGGTCGGAACGAGCAGTACTTC.